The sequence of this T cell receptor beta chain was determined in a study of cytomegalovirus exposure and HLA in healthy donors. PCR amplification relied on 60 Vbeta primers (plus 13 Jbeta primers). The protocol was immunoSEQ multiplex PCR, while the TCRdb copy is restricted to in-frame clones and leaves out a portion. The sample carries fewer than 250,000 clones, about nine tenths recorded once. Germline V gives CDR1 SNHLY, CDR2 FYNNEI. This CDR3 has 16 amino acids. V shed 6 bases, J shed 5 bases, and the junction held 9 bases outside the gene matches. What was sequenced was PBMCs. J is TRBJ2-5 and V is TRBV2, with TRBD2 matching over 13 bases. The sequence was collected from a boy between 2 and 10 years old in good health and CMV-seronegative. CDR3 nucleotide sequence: TGTGCCAGCAGGGAGAGGACTAGCGGGAGCGAGGAGACCCAGTACTTC. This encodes CASRERTSGSEETQYF.